The rows below give T cell receptor beta chains drawn from one sample of a study of cytomegalovirus exposure and HLA in healthy donors. TCRdb keeps only in-frame clones here, not all; method: immunoSEQ multiplex PCR. The sample lists about 130,000 clones; 81% were seen once. Sequencing input: PBMCs. The source is a man between 18 and 35 years old in good health and CMV-seronegative. CDR3s include the opening cysteine and the closing phenylalanine or tryptophan. The D gene is left open where the match is weak. Clone size is stated in some rows and not others, as once, few, many or a class when expanded.

j_gene,abundance,d_gene,v_gene,CDR3nt,CDR3aa
TRBJ1-1,-,-,TRBV6-5,TGTGCCAGCAGTTTCTTACAGGGAAACACTGAAGCTTTCTTT,CASSFLQGNTEAFF
TRBJ2-1,-,-,TRBV19,TGTGCCAGTAGTATACTCGGCGGAATCGGGGGAGCGGACAATGAGCAGTTCTTC,CASSILGGIGGADNEQFF
TRBJ1-6,-,-,TRBV14,TGTGCCAGCAGCGCATACGGCGGACCCCTCCACTTT,CASSAYGGPLHF
TRBJ1-2,-,TRBD1,TRBV28,TGTGCCAGCACTGATGGACAGGGGGCAGGCTATGGCTACACCTTC,CASTDGQGAGYGYTF
TRBJ2-7,-,-,TRBV28,TGTGCCAGCAGCTGGACGTTAACAGGTTCACTCGAGCAGTACTTC,CASSWTLTGSLEQYF
TRBJ1-1,-,-,TRBV27,TGTGCCAGCAGTCTCTTCGGGCGGAGGACTGAAGCTTTCTTT,CASSLFGRRTEAFF
TRBJ1-6,-,-,TRBV2,TGTGCCAGCAGTGAAGCTCCCACAGGGTCGGGGTCACCCCTCCACTTT,CASSEAPTGSGSPLHF
TRBJ2-2,-,-,TRBV25-1,TGTGCCAGCAGGGGCGGATGGGACTCCTCGGGGGAGCTGTTTTTT,CASRGGWDSSGELFF
TRBJ2-2,-,-,TRBV1,TGCACCAGCAGCCCCAGGACTAGCGGGGAGAACACCGGGGAGCTGTTTTTT,CTSSPRTSGENTGELFF
TRBJ2-3,-,-,TRBV11-2,TGTGCCAGCAGCTTATCAGGGGTGCAGTATTTT,CASSLSGVQYF
TRBJ1-5,once,-,TRBV5-4,TGTGCCAGCAGCTTGGGGGGCGCTAGCAATCAGCCCCAGCATTTT,CASSLGGASNQPQHF
TRBJ2-3,-,-,TRBV4-3,TGCGCCAGCGGGACTCGGGGTACGCAGTATTTT,CASGTRGTQYF
TRBJ2-7,-,TRBD2,TRBV2,TGTGCCATGGGAGGGGTAAGCGCCTACGAGCAGTACTTC,CAMGGVSAYEQYF
TRBJ2-5,once,TRBD2,TRBV7-9,TGTGCCAGCAGTTTCAGCGGGGGTGGCGAGACCCAGTACTTC,CASSFSGGGETQYF
TRBJ1-5,-,-,TRBV9,TGTGCCAGCAGCGTAGGGCCAGGGCGCGACCAGCCCCAGCATTTT,CASSVGPGRDQPQHF
TRBJ1-6,few,TRBD1,TRBV2,TGTGCCAGCATTGGACAGGGGGCGGGAAATTCACCCCTCCACTTT,CASIGQGAGNSPLHF
TRBJ2-7,-,-,TRBV18,TGTGCCAGCTCAACGGGGCAGGGACTGCCTAACGAGCAGTACTTC,CASSTGQGLPNEQYF
TRBJ1-2,-,-,TRBV19,TGTGCCAGTACCCCACGGGGGGCGAGGGGCTACACCTTC,CASTPRGARGYTF
TRBJ1-1,-,-,TRBV30,TGTGCCTGGAGCTGGGGGGGGGCGAACACTGAAGCTTTCTTT,CAWSWGGANTEAFF
TRBJ1-6,-,TRBD1,TRBV7-2,TGTGCCAGCAGCTTAAGGACAGGGAGTTCGAATTCACCCCTCCACTTT,CASSLRTGSSNSPLHF
TRBJ2-2,few,-,TRBV30,TGTGCCTGGATAAGCAGGGGAAACACCGGGGAGCTGTTTTTT,CAWISRGNTGELFF
TRBJ2-5,-,-,TRBV30,TGTGCCTGGAGTGTACCAGGTCGGCAGGGAGAGACCCAGTACTTC,CAWSVPGRQGETQYF
TRBJ1-2,-,TRBD1,TRBV19,TGTGCCAGTAGTACGATACAGGGGTGGGCCTATGGCTACACCTTC,CASSTIQGWAYGYTF
TRBJ2-5,-,-,TRBV16,TGTGCCAGCAGTCCCGCGGGTGTGGGCGAGACCCAGTACTTC,CASSPAGVGETQYF
TRBJ1-5,-,-,TRBV28,TGTGCCAGCAACCCCGGGAGGAGGGGCAATCAGCCCCAGCATTTT,CASNPGRRGNQPQHF
TRBJ1-2,-,TRBD1,TRBV11-3,TGTGCCAGCAGCCGCCGCGGGTGGACAGGGACTCTTAGTGCCTATGGCTACACCTTC,CASSRRGWTGTLSAYGYTF
TRBJ2-7,-,TRBD1,TRBV5-6,TGTGCCAGCAGCCCCGACAGGGCCAACGAGCAGTACTTC,CASSPDRANEQYF
TRBJ2-1,-,-,TRBV7-9,TGTGCCAGCAGCTTAGCAGGGGCGAATGAGCAGTTCTTC,CASSLAGANEQFF
TRBJ2-3,-,-,TRBV6-5,TGTGCCAGCAGTTACCTTCAGGGAAAAAATACGCAGTATTTT,CASSYLQGKNTQYF
TRBJ1-2,once,TRBD1,TRBV10-3,TGTGCCATCAGTGAATACAGGGGTAGAGGGTCCTTCTATGGCTACACCTTC,CAISEYRGRGSFYGYTF
TRBJ1-2,few,TRBD1,TRBV27,TGTGCCAGCAGTAGAACCCGGACAGGGAACTATGGCTACACCTTC,CASSRTRTGNYGYTF
TRBJ1-5,-,-,TRBV25-1,TGTGCCAGCAGTGAAGGCCGACAGCCCCAGCATTTT,CASSEGRQPQHF
TRBJ1-4,-,-,TRBV7-6,TGTGCCAGCAGCTTCTCCGGACAGCGCACTAATGAAAAACTGTTTTTT,CASSFSGQRTNEKLFF
TRBJ1-1,-,-,TRBV28,TGTGCCAGCAGTTCCGCCCAGGTAGGACAGAACACTGAAGCTTTCTTT,CASSSAQVGQNTEAFF
TRBJ2-5,-,-,TRBV7-3,TGTGCCAGCAGCCCCAGTGTGCGGGGGCGAGAGACCCAGTACTTC,CASSPSVRGRETQYF
TRBJ2-5,-,-,TRBV30,TGTGCCTGGAGTAACAGGGCCCAAGAGACCCAGTACTTC,CAWSNRAQETQYF
TRBJ1-1,-,-,TRBV6-5,TGTGCCAGCAGTTACTCGGGCAGTGAAGCTTTCTTT,CASSYSGSEAFF